This T cell receptor beta chain was documented in a study of T cells in Graves' hyperthyroidism and ophthalmopathy. About the study: At initial diagnosis, before any treatment had begun, peripheral blood was obtained.

This clonotype was found many times. Its matching antigen is unknown. The V segment lost 6 bases and the J segment 0 bases; nucleotides outside the gene matches: 7. The CDR3 is 16 amino acids. The germline V gene encodes CDR1 MNHNS and CDR2 SASEGT. RNA transcripts were the template for amplifying TCR beta CDR3 regions. RT-PCR in the first round (using the HTBI primer set) targeted the TCR CDR3. TCRdb recomputed calls from the multiplex PCR reads with MiXCR, one row per CDR3 protein. The sample includes approximately 710,000 distinct CDR3 sequences, roughly 17% of them seen just once. Reasons for excluding patients were uncontrolled infection, other autoimmune disease, pregnancy or lactation. Diagnoses rested on clinical symptoms, serum thyroxine and TRAb, thyroid ultrasound and orbital computed tomography. Study findings and constraints: Most thyroid clonotypes expanded above 0.001 appeared in blood too.

The sample was blood. The chain is built from TRBV6-1 and TRBJ1-1; TRBD1 agrees at 10 bases. This clonotype was sampled from a man aged 50 or older with Graves' hyperthyroidism. CDR3 sequence reads: CASRVGTGAMNTEAFF. The CDR3 bases are TGTGCCAGCAGGGTTGGGACAGGGGCCATGAACACTGAAGCTTTCTTT.